The next 27 T cell receptor beta chains were all read from a single sample in a study of blood T cell repertoires in COVID-19. Here immunoSEQ multiplex PCR was the method, and the copy in TCRdb shows in-frame clones only, minus some. This table has 50,000 or so clones, more than 80% appearing once. The material sequenced was peripheral blood. These receptors originate from a human donor with active COVID-19. The donor label of this sample is uncertain.

The chain employs TRBV5-1 and TRBJ1-3, with D possibly being TRBD1 (5 bases). Trimming left V 0 bases short and J 2 bases short, with 12 bases between. Germline values: CDR1 SGHRS, CDR2 YFSETQ. The CDR3 consists of 16 residues. The CDR3 coding sequence is TGCGCCAGCAGCTTGGATTTTGGCAGGGCTGGAAACACCATATATTTT. Translated: CASSLDFGRAGNTIYF.

This clone was observed a single time. The chain employs TRBV18 and TRBJ1-2; possibly TRBD1 for D (6 bases). The V end was cut by 4 bases, the J end by 1 base, with 7 bases between. Germline V gene data show CDR1 as KGHSH and CDR2 as LQKENI. The CDR3 is 13 amino acids. CDR3 region: CASSLDSNYGYTF. CDR3 sequence (DNA): TGTGCCAGCTCACTGGACAGTAACTATGGCTACACCTTC.

The chain carries TRBV11-2 and TRBJ2-7; D remains unclear. V lost 0 bases and J lost 3, with 3 bases in between. This CDR3 contains 12 residues. CDR1 SGHAT and CDR2 FQNNGV come from the germline V gene. This CDR3 is CASSLDSYEQYF. DNA of the CDR3: TGTGCCAGCAGCTTAGACAGCTACGAGCAGTACTTC.

The chain uses TRBV11-1 and TRBJ1-1, with a tentative D call TRBD1 (6 bases). Germline V gene data show CDR1 as SGHAT and CDR2 as FQDESV (reference sequence). The CDR3 consists of 14 residues. V dropped 5 bases and J dropped 0 bases, with 10 bases sitting between them. DNA for the CDR3: TGTGCCAGCAGCAGCACAGGGTTGAACACTGAAGCTTTCTTT. It specifies CASSSTGLNTEAFF.

The V call is TRBV5-1, the J call TRBJ1-1; TRBD1 aligns across 10 bases. This CDR3 has 15 amino acids. CDR1 is SGHRS, CDR2 YFSETQ, per germline. The V gene end was trimmed by 5 bases and the J gene end by 3 bases; junction bases not matched to a gene: 7. CDR3 protein: CASSPGTGDDTEAFF. CDR3 coding DNA: TGCGCCAGCAGTCCCGGGACAGGGGATGACACTGAAGCTTTCTTT.

The chain recombines TRBV29-1 with TRBJ1-2; D is uncertain. CDR1 and CDR2 from the germline V gene are SQVTM and ANQGSEA. The CDR3 length is 13 residues. V shed 3 bases and J shed 6 bases, with 14 bases lying between them. As DNA, the CDR3 is TGCAGCGTTGACCCGGAGTCGGCGAATGGCTACACCTTC. This sequence encodes CSVDPESANGYTF.

Here the CDR3 reads CASSDRTGGDETQYF. The CDR3 nucleotides read TGCGCCAGCAGTGACAGGACAGGGGGCGACGAGACCCAGTACTTC. This chain links TRBV10-1 with TRBJ2-5, with 11 bases matching TRBD1. The CDR3 totals 15 residues. The J segment lost 5 bases and the V segment lost 3 bases, leaving 5 bases of the junction unmatched. Germline loops: CDR1 WNHNN, CDR2 SYGVQD (reference sequence).

Only one count was recorded for this clone. The CDR3 sequence: CASSLGRQYYGYTF. CDR3 bases: TGTGCCAGCAGCTTAGGCCGACAGTACTATGGCTACACCTTC. V gene TRBV7-2 combines with J gene TRBJ1-2; tentatively, D is TRBD1 (5 bases). Germline CDR1 is SGHTA and CDR2 is FQGNSA. The CDR3 length is 14 residues. Deletions cut 1 base from V and 3 bases from J, with 9 bases between.

This chain links TRBV4-1 with TRBJ1-5; TRBD1 agrees at 7 bases. Looked up from germline, CDR1 is MGHRA and CDR2 is YSYEKL. The V and J ends lost 4 bases and 5 bases, in that order; junction bases with no gene match: 11. The CDR3 covers 16 residues. The DNA of the CDR3 is TGCGCCAGCAGCCCCCGGGGCCAGGGGGTAGATCAGCCCCAGCATTTT. Translation: CASSPRGQGVDQPQHF.

The rearrangement uses TRBV11-2 and TRBJ2-1, with 7 bases identical to TRBD2. Germline V gene data show CDR1 as SGHAT and CDR2 as FQNNGV. J was trimmed by 8 bases and V by 1 base; bases with no gene match: 8. CDR3 length: 15 residues. CDR3 residues: CASSLAGGGSDEQFF. The CDR3 coding sequence is TGTGCCAGCAGCTTAGCGGGAGGAGGTTCGGATGAGCAGTTCTTC.

The count of this clone is one. The gene calls are TRBV10-3 and TRBJ1-4, with 11 bases lining up with TRBD1. J lost 8 bases, V lost 5 bases, and 7 bases had no gene match. Germline CDR1 reads ENHRY; CDR2 reads SYGVKD. CDR3 length: 15 amino acids. CDR3 bases: TGTGCCATCAGTAACCGGGACAGGGGGGAAGAAAAACTGTTTTTT. Its protein product is CAISNRDRGEEKLFF.

The CDR3, as DNA: TGTGCCAGCAGGGGACTAGCCCTCCAAGAGACCCAGTACTTC. Protein: CASRGLALQETQYF. The J gene is TRBJ2-5, the V gene TRBV27; TRBD2 agrees at 9 bases. The germline CDR1 and CDR2 sequences are MNHEY and SMNVEV (reference sequence). J gave up 1 base and V 6 bases, and 3 bases lay outside the gene matches. The CDR3 spans 14 residues.

The chain carries TRBV7-9 and TRBJ2-1; TRBD1 matches 10 bases. CDR3 length: 17 amino acids. Trimming at V came to 5 bases and at J to 7 bases, leaving 14 bases not matched to a gene. Germline CDR1 and CDR2: SEHNR and FQNEAQ (reference sequence). Written as DNA, the CDR3 is TGTGCCAGCAGCCCCATTATTATAGGGACAGGGGAAAATGAGCAGTTCTTC. Its protein is CASSPIIIGTGENEQFF.

V is TRBV11-2 and J is TRBJ2-1; 11 positions match TRBD1. Unmatched junction bases numbered 8, after V lost 7 bases and J lost 6 bases. This CDR3 region has 15 residues. The germline V gene has CDR1 SGHAT and CDR2 FQNNGV. The CDR3 loop is CASTFGTGGSNEQFF. As DNA, the CDR3 is TGTGCCAGCACCTTTGGGACAGGGGGATCCAATGAGCAGTTCTTC.

V is TRBV9 and J is TRBJ1-1; D is undetermined. Looked up from germline, CDR1 is SGDLS and CDR2 is YYNGEE. The CDR3 contains 13 residues. V was pared by 3 bases and J by 1 base, with 7 bases between. CDR3 in amino acids: CASSGSGNTEAFF. DNA for the CDR3: TGTGCCAGCAGCGGTTCAGGGAACACTGAAGCTTTCTTT. Full variable domain (outside the CDR3, taken from reference TRBV9 and TRBJ1-1): DSGVTQTPKHLITATGQRVTLRCSPRSGDLSVYWYQQSLDQGLQFLIQYYNGEERAKGNILERFSAQQFPDLHSELNLSSLELGDSALYFCASSGSGNTEAFFGQGTRLTVV.

The chain is built from TRBV23-1 and TRBJ2-5; 7 nucleotides align to TRBD1. TRBV23-1 qualifies as an ORF whose function is uncertain. CDR3 size: 15 residues. V lost 0 bases and J lost 6; bases outside the gene matches: 7. CDR3 in amino acids: CASSQSRGGAKTQYF. In DNA, the CDR3 is TGCGCCAGCAGTCAATCAAGAGGGGGCGCGAAGACCCAGTACTTC.

This clone appeared a single time. The V and J genes are TRBV24-1 and TRBJ2-2; possibly TRBD1 for D (5 bases). V lost 4 bases to trimming and J lost 0 bases, with 11 bases between them. CDR1 KGHDR and CDR2 SFDVKD come from the germline V gene. This CDR3 contains 16 residues. The CDR3 loop is CATSDPGPPNTGELFF. The CDR3 DNA reads as TGTGCCACCAGTGACCCAGGGCCGCCGAACACCGGGGAGCTGTTTTTT.

The rearrangement uses TRBV21-1 and TRBJ1-4. TRBV21-1 is listed as a pseudogene. There are 18 residues in the CDR3. The CDR3 coding sequence is TGTGCCAGCAGCAAAGCGCGAAGGTCCCTAGTGACTAATGAAAAACTGTTTTTT. Amino acid sequence: CASSKARRSLVTNEKLFF.

This clone was picked up one time. This chain links TRBV6-5 with TRBJ2-7; 7 bases map to TRBD1. From germline, CDR1 is MNHEY and CDR2 SVGAGI. V lost 3 bases to trimming and J lost 2 bases; unmatched junction nucleotides: 7. This CDR3 has 15 amino acids. CDR3 DNA: TGTGCCAGCAGTTATAAGGGGGCCGGCACCTACGAGCAGTACGTC. Protein: CASSYKGAGTYEQYV.

The chain combines TRBV10-3 with TRBJ2-1, with TRBD1 identical over 9 bases. CDR1 ENHRY and CDR2 SYGVKD come from the germline V gene. The CDR3 is 16 residues long. Unmatched junction bases numbered 16, after V lost 8 bases and J lost 8 bases. The CDR3 loop is CAIRGGRDRALYEQFF. The CDR3 DNA sequence: TGTGCCATCCGTGGGGGAAGGGACAGGGCCCTCTATGAGCAGTTCTTC.

V gene TRBV4-1 combines with J gene TRBJ2-7; D perhaps matches TRBD2 (6 bases). CDR3 size: 14 residues. V was trimmed by 6 bases and J by 7 bases, leaving 19 bases between them. Germline V CDR1 and CDR2: MGHRA, YSYEKL. Here the CDR3 DNA reads TGCGCCAGCAGGCCCACGGAACTAGCAGGGGAGCAGTACGTC. It yields the protein CASRPTELAGEQYV.

The chain has TRBV7-3 and TRBJ2-1; TRBD2 might be the D (6 bases). Germline V gene lookup returns CDR1 SGHTA and CDR2 FQGTGA. The CDR3 spans 15 residues. V was trimmed by 2 bases and J by 4 bases, leaving 12 bases between them. In DNA form, the CDR3 reads TGTGCCAGCAGCTTAGGAGGGAGCAGGTACAATGAGCAGTTCTTC. Translating gives CASSLGGSRYNEQFF. The complete variable domain, with remaining parts taken from reference TRBV7-3 and TRBJ2-1, reads GAGVSQTPSNKVTEKGKYVELRCDPISGHTALYWYRQSLGQGPEFLIYFQGTGAADDSGLPNDRFFAVRPEGSVSTLKIQRTERGDSAVYLCASSLGGSRYNEQFFGPGTRLTVL.

This clone was counted a single time. The V gene is TRBV7-2, the J gene TRBJ2-5, with TRBD2 matching 12 bases. Per germline, CDR1 SGHTA and CDR2 FQGNSA. V lost 5 bases to trimming and J lost 2 bases; unmatched junction nucleotides: 15. The CDR3 runs to 19 residues. The CDR3 DNA is TGTGCCAGCAGCCTTAGGATAGGACTAGCGGGGCCGATACAAGAGACCCAGTACTTC. Its protein is CASSLRIGLAGPIQETQYF.

This clone appeared a few times. The chain couples TRBV5-6 to TRBJ1-3, with D uncertain. The CDR3 is 14 amino acids. The ends were cut back, 2 bases at V and 0 bases at J, with 6 bases in the middle. Per germline, CDR1 SGHDT and CDR2 YYEEEE. Written as DNA, the CDR3 is TGTGCCAGCAGCTTATCATCCTCTGGAAACACCATATATTTT. Its translation is CASSLSSSGNTIYF.

The gene calls are TRBV10-3 and TRBJ2-1, with TRBD2 identical over 8 bases. V trimming: 2 bases; J trimming: 8 bases; junction bases outside the gene matches: 11. CDR1 is ENHRY and CDR2 is SYGVKD in the germline V gene. The CDR3 has 16 amino acids. CDR3 sequence reads: CAISEPTSGARDEQFF. DNA for the CDR3: TGTGCCATCAGTGAGCCCACTAGCGGAGCTAGGGATGAGCAGTTCTTC.

V is TRBV3-1 (or the pseudogene TRBV3-2) and J is TRBJ1-5, with D possibly matching TRBD1 (5 bases). Deletions cut 4 bases from V and 2 bases from J, with 15 bases between. This CDR3 region has 16 residues. Per the germline V gene, CDR1 is LGHDT and CDR2 is YNNKEL (reference sequence). In nucleotides, the CDR3 is TGTGCCAGCAGCCCCGGTGGGGGGACGGGCAATCAGCCCCAGCATTTT. This translates into CASSPGGGTGNQPQHF.

This chain joins TRBV5-4 and TRBJ2-1, with TRBD2 matching 11 bases. The J segment lost 7 bases and the V segment lost 0 bases, leaving 3 bases of the junction unmatched. CDR1 and CDR2 from the germline V gene are SGHNT and YYREEE (reference sequence). The CDR3 loop spans 15 amino acids. The CDR3 here is CASSLDSSGRNEQFF. DNA of the CDR3: TGTGCCAGCAGCTTGGATTCTAGCGGGAGGAATGAGCAGTTCTTC.